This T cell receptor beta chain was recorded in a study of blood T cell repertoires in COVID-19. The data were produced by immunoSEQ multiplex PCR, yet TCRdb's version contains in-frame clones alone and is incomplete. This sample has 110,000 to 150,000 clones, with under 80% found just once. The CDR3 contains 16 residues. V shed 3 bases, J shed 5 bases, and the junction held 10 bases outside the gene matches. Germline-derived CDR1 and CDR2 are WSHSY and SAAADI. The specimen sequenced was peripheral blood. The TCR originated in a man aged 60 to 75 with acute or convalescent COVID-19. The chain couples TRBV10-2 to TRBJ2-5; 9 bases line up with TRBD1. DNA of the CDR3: TGCGCCAGCAGTGACTTTCTACAGGGGGCTCGGGAGACCCAGTACTTC. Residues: CASSDFLQGARETQYF.